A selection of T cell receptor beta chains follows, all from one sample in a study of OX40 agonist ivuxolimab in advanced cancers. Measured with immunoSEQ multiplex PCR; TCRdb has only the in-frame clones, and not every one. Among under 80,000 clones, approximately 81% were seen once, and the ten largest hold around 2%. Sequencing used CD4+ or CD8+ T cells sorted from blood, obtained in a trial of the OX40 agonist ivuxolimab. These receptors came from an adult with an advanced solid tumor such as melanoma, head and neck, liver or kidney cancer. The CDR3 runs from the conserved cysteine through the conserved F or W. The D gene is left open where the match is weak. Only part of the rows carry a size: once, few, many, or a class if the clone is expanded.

CASSLVARRGGYTF	TGTGCCAGCAGCTTGGTTGCCAGGCGGGGTGGCTACACCTTC	TRBV5-6	TRBJ1-2	few	NA
CASSQGSSQETQYF	TGTGCCAGCAGCCAGGGTTCATCCCAAGAGACCCAGTACTTC	TRBV9	TRBJ2-5	NA	NA
CASGRGRDNEQFF	TGTGCCAGCGGAAGGGGCCGGGACAATGAGCAGTTCTTC	TRBV7-3	TRBJ2-1	NA	NA
CASRDPTGEETQYF	TGTGCCAGCAGGGACCCGACAGGGGAAGAGACCCAGTACTTC	TRBV2	TRBJ2-5	NA	TRBD1
CASSYYRREPETQYF	TGTGCCAGCAGTTACTACAGGCGAGAGCCAGAGACCCAGTACTTC	TRBV6-6	TRBJ2-5	NA	NA
CASSLDRGALNTEAFF	TGCGCCAGCAGCTTGGACAGGGGGGCCCTGAACACTGAAGCTTTCTTT	TRBV5-1	TRBJ1-1	NA	TRBD1
CASGFGGELFF	TGTGCTAGTGGTTTTGGTGGGGAGCTGTTTTTT	TRBV12-5	TRBJ2-2	NA	NA
CASSLRPGQGGNNEQFF	TGTGCCAGCAGTTTACGCCCGGGACAGGGTGGGAACAATGAGCAGTTCTTC	TRBV27	TRBJ2-1	once	TRBD1
CASSLVRAGRVPTEAFF	TGCGCCAGCAGCTTGGTGCGCGCGGGGCGCGTTCCCACTGAAGCTTTCTTT	TRBV5-1	TRBJ1-1	NA	NA
CASQTNTEAFF	TGTGCCAGCCAGACGAACACTGAAGCTTTCTTT	TRBV6-5	TRBJ1-1	NA	NA
CASSYEGPAGGYTF	TGTGCCAGCAGTTACGAGGGCCCCGCGGGCGGCTACACCTTC	TRBV6-5	TRBJ1-2	once	NA
CASSFNQEGYTF	TGTGCCAGCAGTTTTAACCAGGAGGGCTACACCTTC	TRBV28	TRBJ1-2	NA	NA
CASSLALRAGVSDTQYF	TGTGCCAGCAGCTTGGCCTTGCGAGCGGGAGTCTCAGATACGCAGTATTTT	TRBV5-4	TRBJ2-3	NA	TRBD2
CASSKRGQGDYGYTF	TGTGCCAGCAGTAAAAGGGGACAGGGAGACTATGGCTACACCTTC	TRBV6-1	TRBJ1-2	NA	TRBD1
CASSLATSADTQYF	TGTGCCAGCAGCTTGGCGACTTCAGCAGATACGCAGTATTTT	TRBV7-8	TRBJ2-3	NA	NA
CASSAERGSTDTQYF	TGTGCCAGCAGTGCAGAGAGAGGCAGCACAGATACGCAGTATTTT	TRBV2	TRBJ2-3	NA	NA
CSVELASETQYF	TGCAGCGTTGAACTAGCCAGTGAGACCCAGTACTTC	TRBV29-1	TRBJ2-5	NA	NA
CASSGVVRGGYTF	TGTGCCAGCAGCGGCGTCGTGCGGGGTGGCTACACCTTC	TRBV2	TRBJ1-2	NA	NA
CSVEAGTNTIYF	TGCAGCGTTGAAGCGGGTACAAACACCATATATTTT	TRBV29-1	TRBJ1-3	NA	NA
CASSEDGRGPPLHF	TGTGCCAGCAGTGAAGACGGCCGGGGCCCGCCCCTCCACTTT	TRBV25-1	TRBJ1-6	NA	NA
CASSPGQNQPQHF	TGTGCCAGCTCACCAGGACAGAATCAGCCCCAGCATTTT	TRBV18	TRBJ1-5	NA	NA
CASSPASPVYGYTF	TGTGCCAGTAGCCCTGCGAGTCCAGTTTATGGCTACACCTTC	TRBV19	TRBJ1-2	NA	NA
CASSARVSNQPQHF	TGTGCCAGCAGCGCAAGGGTTTCCAATCAGCCCCAGCATTTT	TRBV9	TRBJ1-5	few	NA
CASSLGRVSIGTGELFF	TGTGCCAGCAGCTTGGGCAGGGTTTCAATTGGCACCGGGGAGCTGTTTTTT	TRBV5-6	TRBJ2-2	NA	NA
CASSLAGPDTEAFF	TGTGCCAGCAGCTTAGCGGGGCCAGACACTGAAGCTTTCTTT	TRBV11-3	TRBJ1-1	once	NA
CASTYRTEKLFF	TGTGCCAGCACCTATAGGACCGAAAAACTGTTTTTT	TRBV7-8	TRBJ1-4	NA	NA
CASSQVPGPLGSEQYF	TGCGCCAGCAGCCAGGTACCGGGACCCCTAGGGTCCGAGCAGTACTTC	TRBV4-1	TRBJ2-7	once	NA
CASSPGPEEKLFF	TGCGCCAGCTCCCCGGGGCCGGAAGAAAAACTGTTTTTT	TRBV5-1	TRBJ1-4	NA	NA